This TCR beta chain originates from a study of T cell responses to AZD1222 COVID-19 vaccine. Points from the study as a whole: Donors were largely white British and mainly female; clonal diversity was possibly underestimated. Of spike-specific TCRs, nearly half reportedly target regions left unmutated in variants. Spike-spanning, vaccine-associated CD4 TCRs were dominant at 160-218 and 743-854. Repertoires were collected only later (after the peak T cell response had occurred).

The data were produced by immunoSEQ multiplex PCR, yet TCRdb's version contains in-frame clones alone and is incomplete. The sample has around 180,000 clones, about 91% seen once. The CDR3 runs 15 residues. V lost 4 bases to trimming and J lost 3 bases; unmatched junction nucleotides: 7. Looked up from germline, CDR1 is SGDLS and CDR2 is YYNGEE. This clone was recorded once. The target antigen is unknown. The rearrangement links TRBV9 to TRBJ2-1, with TRBD1 identical over 7 bases. This TCR was sampled from an adult in good health. The specimen was peripheral blood, collected on day 0 of AZD1222 vaccination. The CDR3 DNA follows: TGTGCCAGCAGCCCAGACAGGGCCGGCTACAATGAGCAGTTCTTC. Translation gives CASSPDRAGYNEQFF.